The 21 T cell receptor beta chains below all came from one sample that was sequenced in a study of blood T cell repertoires in COVID-19. TCRdb's copy holds only in-frame clones and misses some; the assay was immunoSEQ multiplex PCR. The table has a few hundred thousand clones, 91% seen once. Input material: PBMCs or T cells enriched from blood (not recorded which). The receptors were gathered from a human donor in a cohort exposed to, infected with or recovered from COVID-19 (not recorded which). The donor label of this sample is uncertain.

This clone has more than one count but fewer than ten. This sequence joins TRBV25-1 and TRBJ1-1; the D gene is possibly TRBD1 (5 bases). CDR3 length equals 15 residues. V lost 1 base to trimming and J lost 4 bases, with 13 bases between them. Per germline, CDR1 MGHDK and CDR2 SYGVNS. In DNA, the CDR3 is TGTGCCAGCAGTGAATCTGAGGGGCGGGGCACTGAAGCTTTCTTT. Encoded protein: CASSESEGRGTEAFF.

This chain connects TRBV19 to TRBJ1-5, with 8 nucleotides matching TRBD1. The CDR3 contains 16 residues. Germline trimming cut 4 bases from V and 5 bases from J; bases unmatched to any gene: 10. Germline values: CDR1 LNHDA, CDR2 SQIVND (reference sequence). The CDR3 spells CASSTSGTGSYQPQHF. CDR3 sequence (DNA): TGTGCCAGTAGTACCTCCGGGACAGGTTCTTATCAGCCCCAGCATTTT.

The genes are TRBV5-1 and TRBJ2-2; 7 bases fit TRBD1. J gave up 0 bases and V 4 bases, and 6 bases lay outside the gene matches. CDR3 length: 16 amino acids. Germline assignment: CDR1 SGHRS and CDR2 YFSETQ. The CDR3: CASSPPDRPNTGELFF. The CDR3 DNA sequence: TGCGCCAGCAGCCCCCCGGACAGGCCGAACACCGGGGAGCTGTTTTTT.

The chain couples TRBV27 to TRBJ2-7; 8 positions match TRBD2. The CDR3 is 15 residues long. CDR1 is MNHEY, CDR2 SMNVEV, per germline (reference sequence). J gave up 3 bases and V 3 bases, and 7 bases lay outside the gene matches. CDR3 DNA: TGTGCCAGCAGTTTGTCCGGGGGGGAGCTCTACGAGCAGTACTTC. It encodes CASSLSGGELYEQYF.

This clone has more than one count but fewer than ten. The V gene is TRBV5-6, the J gene TRBJ2-7, with D possibly TRBD2 on 6 matching bases. Trimming stripped 3 bases from V and 1 base from J, with 17 bases between. From germline, CDR1 is SGHDT and CDR2 YYEEEE. The CDR3 extends over 16 amino acids. CDR3 nucleotide sequence: TGTGCCAGCAGCTCGCGGACCGGGGGACCATCCTACGAGCAGTACTTC. This translates into CASSSRTGGPSYEQYF.

This chain connects TRBV6-1 to TRBJ2-7; a weak D match, TRBD1 (7 bases). Trimming removed 2 bases from V and 2 bases from J, with 13 bases in between. This CDR3 contains 15 residues. Germline CDR1 and CDR2: MNHNS and SASEGT. The CDR3 reads CASSEHRGGPYEQYF. The CDR3 coding sequence is TGTGCCAGCAGTGAACACAGGGGAGGACCCTACGAGCAGTACTTC.

The chain uses TRBV29-1 and TRBJ1-4; the D gene is possibly TRBD1 (5 bases). In germline, CDR1 is SQVTM, CDR2 ANQGSEA. The length of the CDR3 is 13 residues. V was pared by 0 bases and J by 5 bases, with 7 bases between. The CDR3 DNA sequence: TGCAGCGTTGAAGATCGGGGGAATGAAAAACTGTTTTTT. Translation: CSVEDRGNEKLFF.

This sequence joins TRBV7-6 and TRBJ2-7; 10 bases agree with TRBD1. CDR3 size: 18 residues. Germline loops: CDR1 SGHVS, CDR2 FNYEAQ. The trim removed 8 bases at V and 0 bases at J, leaving 16 bases unmatched. In DNA, the CDR3 is TGTGCCAGCCCTGTGGAGGGACAGGGGACGTTTAGCTCCTACGAGCAGTACTTC. Translating gives CASPVEGQGTFSSYEQYF.

The gene calls are TRBV20-1 and TRBJ2-1; no firm D call. V gave up 3 bases and J gave up 4 bases, with 4 bases separating them. Germline V gene data show CDR1 as DFQATT and CDR2 as SNEGSKA (reference sequence). The CDR3 is 11 amino acids. CDR3 in amino acids: CSASQYNEQFF. Written as DNA, the CDR3 is TGCAGTGCTAGCCAGTACAATGAGCAGTTCTTC.

The chain uses TRBV5-5 and TRBJ2-7; TRBD1 is a possible D gene (5 bases). This CDR3 is 16 amino acids long. Germline V CDR1 and CDR2: SGHKS, YYEKEE (reference sequence). V lost 4 bases and J 2 bases, leaving 19 bases between the germline ends. CDR3 in DNA: TGTGCCAGCAGCCTAAGGAACAGGATGGGTCCCTACGAGCAGTACTTC. Amino acid sequence: CASSLRNRMGPYEQYF.

The chain has TRBV14 and TRBJ2-1; D is perhaps TRBD1 (6 bases). CDR1 SGHDN and CDR2 FVKESK come from the germline V gene. The CDR3 is made up of 14 amino acids. The ends were cut back, 1 base at V and 9 bases at J, with 13 bases in the middle. The CDR3 bases are TGTGCCAGCAGCCAAGTTTTTAGAGGGGGTGAGCAGTTCTTC. Its translation: CASSQVFRGGEQFF.

The chain is built from TRBV5-4 and TRBJ1-1, with TRBD1 identical over 8 bases. The CDR3 covers 13 residues. V lost 4 bases and J lost 7; bases outside the gene matches: 6. Germline lookup yields CDR1 SGHNT and CDR2 YYREEE (reference sequence). The CDR3 region is CASSPDRDLEAFF. In nucleotides, the CDR3 is TGTGCCAGCAGCCCGGACAGGGACCTTGAAGCTTTCTTT.

This clone has just one count. The rearrangement joins TRBV7-9 to TRBJ2-2; tentatively, D is TRBD2 (5 bases). Trimming stripped 1 base from V and 6 bases from J, with 6 bases between. Germline V gene sequence: CDR1 SEHNR, CDR2 FQNEAQ (reference sequence). This CDR3 is built from 13 residues. CDR3 sequence: CASSLVLAGELFF. CDR3 in DNA: TGTGCCAGCAGCTTAGTACTAGCCGGGGAGCTGTTTTTT.

This chain links TRBV21-1 with TRBJ1-6; the table's D call, TRBD1, has no DNA check behind it. TRBV21-1 is annotated as a pseudogene. The CDR3 runs to 17 residues. The chain's CDR3 is CASFRDTDERYNSPLHF. CDR3 nucleotide sequence: TGTGCCAGCTTCCGGGACACCGACGAGCGCTATAATTCACCCCTCCACTTT.

The gene calls are TRBV5-4 and TRBJ2-2, with D possibly TRBD2 on 5 matching bases. CDR1 and CDR2 from the germline V gene are SGHNT and YYREEE (reference sequence). The V and J ends lost 4 bases and 0 bases respectively, with 10 bases between them. The CDR3 has 15 amino acids. CDR3 residues: CASSPRGPNTGELFF. CDR3 bases: TGTGCCAGCAGCCCGCGAGGGCCGAACACCGGGGAGCTGTTTTTT.

This sequence joins TRBV19 and TRBJ1-1; 9 bases fit TRBD1. V gave up 4 bases and J gave up 7 bases; unmatched junction bases: 7. The CDR3 has 14 residues. The germline gives CDR1 LNHDA, CDR2 SQIVND (reference sequence). In DNA, the CDR3 is TGTGCCAGTAGTAGGGGACAGGGTATTGGTGAAGCTTTCTTT. It translates to CASSRGQGIGEAFF.

This chain uses TRBV4-2 with TRBJ1-2; D possibly corresponds to TRBD1 (5 bases). V was pared by 0 bases and J by 4 bases, with 21 bases between. The CDR3 contains 18 residues. In germline, CDR1 is LGHNA, CDR2 YNFKEQ. CDR3 sequence reads: CASSQDPLLPTVLYGYTF. As DNA, the CDR3 is TGTGCCAGCAGCCAAGATCCGTTACTCCCGACAGTCCTCTATGGCTACACCTTC.

This rearrangement joins TRBV27 to TRBJ1-5; D ambiguous. Trimming took off 9 bases at V and 0 bases at J, with 15 bases between the two ends. Germline CDR1 is MNHEY and CDR2 is SMNVEV (reference sequence). The CDR3 sequence is 15 residues long. The chain's CDR3 is CASKRLVDSNQPQHF. CDR3 sequence (DNA): TGTGCCAGTAAACGACTTGTGGATAGCAATCAGCCCCAGCATTTT.

CDR3 coding DNA: TGTGCCAGCGACTCTCCAGGGGGTCACACTGAAGCTTTCTTT. Protein product: CASDSPGGHTEAFF. V usage is TRBV19 and J usage is TRBJ1-1; 7 positions match TRBD1. V lost 9 bases, J lost 3 bases, and 10 bases stayed unmatched. The CDR3 sequence is 14 residues long. Germline assignment: CDR1 LNHDA and CDR2 SQIVND (reference sequence).

The chain carries TRBV19 and TRBJ1-2; D gene uncertain. Trimming removed 5 bases at V and 5 bases at J, with 9 bases between. The CDR3 is 12 amino acids. Germline V lookup: CDR1 LNHDA, CDR2 SQIVND (reference sequence). The DNA of the CDR3 is TGTGCCAGTAGTTCCCTCGGGTATGGCTACACCTTC. It translates to CASSSLGYGYTF.

The chain joins TRBV19 to TRBJ1-1; tentatively, D is TRBD1 (6 bases). CDR3 length: 16 residues. Germline V CDR1 and CDR2: LNHDA, SQIVND (reference sequence). The V gene lost 10 bases and the J gene lost 4 bases, with 25 bases spanning the gap. This chain's CDR3 is CATTRTGLRGGTEAFF. The CDR3 DNA sequence: TGTGCCACTACCCGCACAGGGTTAAGAGGAGGCACTGAAGCTTTCTTT.